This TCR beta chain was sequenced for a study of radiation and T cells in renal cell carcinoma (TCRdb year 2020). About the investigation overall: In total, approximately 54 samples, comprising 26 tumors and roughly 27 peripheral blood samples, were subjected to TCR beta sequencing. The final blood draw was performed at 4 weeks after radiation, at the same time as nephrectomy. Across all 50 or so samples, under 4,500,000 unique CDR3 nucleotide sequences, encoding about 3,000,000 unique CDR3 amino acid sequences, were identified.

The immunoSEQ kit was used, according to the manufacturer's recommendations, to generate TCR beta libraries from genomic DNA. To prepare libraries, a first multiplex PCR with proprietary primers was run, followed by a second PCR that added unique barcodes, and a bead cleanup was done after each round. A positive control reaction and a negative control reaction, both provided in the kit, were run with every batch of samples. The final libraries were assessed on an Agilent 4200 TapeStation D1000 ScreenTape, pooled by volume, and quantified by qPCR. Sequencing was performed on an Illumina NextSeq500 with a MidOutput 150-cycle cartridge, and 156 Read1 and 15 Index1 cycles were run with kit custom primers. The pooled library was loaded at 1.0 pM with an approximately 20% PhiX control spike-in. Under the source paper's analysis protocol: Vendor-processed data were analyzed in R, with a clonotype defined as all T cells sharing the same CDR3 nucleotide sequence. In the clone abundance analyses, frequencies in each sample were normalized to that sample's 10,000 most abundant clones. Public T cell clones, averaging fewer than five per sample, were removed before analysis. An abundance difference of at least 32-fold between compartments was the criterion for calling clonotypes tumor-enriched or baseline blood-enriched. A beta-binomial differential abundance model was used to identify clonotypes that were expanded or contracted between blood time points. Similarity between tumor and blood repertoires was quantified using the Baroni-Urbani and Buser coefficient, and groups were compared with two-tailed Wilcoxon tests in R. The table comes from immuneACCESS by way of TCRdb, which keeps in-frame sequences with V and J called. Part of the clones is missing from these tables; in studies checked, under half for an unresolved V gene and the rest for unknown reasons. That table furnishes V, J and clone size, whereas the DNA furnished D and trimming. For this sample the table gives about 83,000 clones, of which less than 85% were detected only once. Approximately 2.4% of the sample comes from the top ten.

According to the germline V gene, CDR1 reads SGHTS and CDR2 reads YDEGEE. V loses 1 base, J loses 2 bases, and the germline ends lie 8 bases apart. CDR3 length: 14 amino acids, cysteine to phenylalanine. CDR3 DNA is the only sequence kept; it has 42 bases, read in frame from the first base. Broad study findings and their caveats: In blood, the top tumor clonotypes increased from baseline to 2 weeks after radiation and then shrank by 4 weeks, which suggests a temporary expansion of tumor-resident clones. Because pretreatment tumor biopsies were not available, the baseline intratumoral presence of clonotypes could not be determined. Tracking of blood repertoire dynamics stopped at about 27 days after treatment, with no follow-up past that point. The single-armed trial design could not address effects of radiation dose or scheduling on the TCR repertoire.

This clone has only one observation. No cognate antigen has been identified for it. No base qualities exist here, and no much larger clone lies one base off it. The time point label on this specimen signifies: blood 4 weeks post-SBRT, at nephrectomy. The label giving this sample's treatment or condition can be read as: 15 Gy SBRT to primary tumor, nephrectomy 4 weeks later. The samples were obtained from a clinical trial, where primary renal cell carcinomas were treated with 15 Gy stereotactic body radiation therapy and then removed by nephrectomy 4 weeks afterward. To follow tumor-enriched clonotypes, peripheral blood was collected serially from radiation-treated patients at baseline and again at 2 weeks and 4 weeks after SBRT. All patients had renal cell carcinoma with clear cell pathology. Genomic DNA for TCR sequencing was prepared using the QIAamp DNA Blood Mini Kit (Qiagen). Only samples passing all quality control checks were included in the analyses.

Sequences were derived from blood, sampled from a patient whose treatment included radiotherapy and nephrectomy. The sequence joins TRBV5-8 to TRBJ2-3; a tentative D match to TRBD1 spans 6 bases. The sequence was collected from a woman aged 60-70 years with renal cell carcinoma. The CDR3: CASSLTGITDTQYF. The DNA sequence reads TGTGCCAGCAGCTTGACAGGGATCACAGATACGCAGTATTTT.